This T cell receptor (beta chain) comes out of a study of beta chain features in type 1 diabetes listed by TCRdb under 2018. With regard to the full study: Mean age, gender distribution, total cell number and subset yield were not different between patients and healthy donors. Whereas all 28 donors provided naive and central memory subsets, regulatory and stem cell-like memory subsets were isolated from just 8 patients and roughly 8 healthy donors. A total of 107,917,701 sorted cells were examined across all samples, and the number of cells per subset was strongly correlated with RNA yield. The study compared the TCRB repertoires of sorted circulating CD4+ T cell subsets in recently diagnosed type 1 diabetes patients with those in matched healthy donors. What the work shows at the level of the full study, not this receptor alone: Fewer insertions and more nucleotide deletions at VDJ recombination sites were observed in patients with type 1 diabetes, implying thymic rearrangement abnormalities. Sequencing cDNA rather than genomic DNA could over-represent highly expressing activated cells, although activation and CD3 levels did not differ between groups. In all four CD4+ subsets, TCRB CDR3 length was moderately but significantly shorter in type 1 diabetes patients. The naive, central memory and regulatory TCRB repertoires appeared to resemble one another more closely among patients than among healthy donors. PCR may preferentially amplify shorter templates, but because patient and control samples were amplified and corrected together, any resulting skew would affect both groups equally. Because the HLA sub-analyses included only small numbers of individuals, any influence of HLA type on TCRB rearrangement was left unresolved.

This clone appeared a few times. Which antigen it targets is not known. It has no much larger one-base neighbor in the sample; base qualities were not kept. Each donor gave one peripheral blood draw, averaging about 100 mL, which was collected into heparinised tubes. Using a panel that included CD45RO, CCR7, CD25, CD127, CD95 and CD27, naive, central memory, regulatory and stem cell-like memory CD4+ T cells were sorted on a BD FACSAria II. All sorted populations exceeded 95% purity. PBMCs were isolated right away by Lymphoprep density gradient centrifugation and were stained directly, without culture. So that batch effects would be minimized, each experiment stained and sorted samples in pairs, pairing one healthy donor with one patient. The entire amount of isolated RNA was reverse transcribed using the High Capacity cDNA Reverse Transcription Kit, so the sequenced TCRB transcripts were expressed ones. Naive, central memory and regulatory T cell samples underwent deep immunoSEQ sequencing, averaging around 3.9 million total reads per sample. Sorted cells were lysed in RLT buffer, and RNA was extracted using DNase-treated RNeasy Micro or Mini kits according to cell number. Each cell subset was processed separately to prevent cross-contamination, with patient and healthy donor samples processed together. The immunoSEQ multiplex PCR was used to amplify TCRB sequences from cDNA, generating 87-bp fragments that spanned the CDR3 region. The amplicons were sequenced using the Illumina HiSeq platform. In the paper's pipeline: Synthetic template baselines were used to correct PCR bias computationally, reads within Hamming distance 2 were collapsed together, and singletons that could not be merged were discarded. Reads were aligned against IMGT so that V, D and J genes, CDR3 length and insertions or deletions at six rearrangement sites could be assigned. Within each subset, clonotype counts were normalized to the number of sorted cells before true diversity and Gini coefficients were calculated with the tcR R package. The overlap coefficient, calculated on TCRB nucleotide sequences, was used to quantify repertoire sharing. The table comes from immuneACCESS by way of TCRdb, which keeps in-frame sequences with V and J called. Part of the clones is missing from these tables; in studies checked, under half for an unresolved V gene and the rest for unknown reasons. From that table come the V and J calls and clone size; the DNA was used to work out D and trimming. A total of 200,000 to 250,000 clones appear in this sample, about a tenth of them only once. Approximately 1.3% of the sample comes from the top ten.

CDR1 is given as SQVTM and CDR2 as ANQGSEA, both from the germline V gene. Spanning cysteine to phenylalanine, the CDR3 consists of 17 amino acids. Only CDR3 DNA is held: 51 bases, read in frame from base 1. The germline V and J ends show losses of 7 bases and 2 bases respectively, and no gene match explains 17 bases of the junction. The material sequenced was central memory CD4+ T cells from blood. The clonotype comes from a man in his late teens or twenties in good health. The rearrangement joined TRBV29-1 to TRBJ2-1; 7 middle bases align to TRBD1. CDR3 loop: CSAPNPSDRFAYNEQFF. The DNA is TGCAGCGCCCCTAACCCCTCGGACAGGTTTGCCTACAATGAGCAGTTCTTC.